This T cell receptor (beta chain) derives from a study of shared clonotypes between healthy human individuals. Study-wide context: For every donor, three CD4 naive, three CD4 memory, two CD8 naive and one CD8 memory plates were used. Study findings and constraints: Several donors held about 4.5% of naive CD4 clonotypes in common.

Donors comprised only Caucasian adults living in Nashville, Tennessee. Germline V lookup: CDR1 GTSNPN, CDR2 SVGIG (reference sequence). V was shortened by 4 bases and J by 6 bases, with 13 bases between the two germline ends. This CDR3 has 13 amino acids. Here immunoSEQ multiplex PCR was the method, and the copy in TCRdb shows in-frame clones only, minus some. The sample has some 2,500,000 clones; 85% to 95% are singletons. A remark on this clone: Antigen: not known.

The TCR originated in a man younger than 30 in good health. Some clones in this sample may be carry-over from other donors' samples. Sequencing was performed on naive CD4+ T cells from PBMCs. Documented subset: CD45RA+ positively selected. The chain employs TRBV30 and TRBJ2-1; D might be TRBD2 (5 bases). The CDR3 nucleotides are TGTGCCTGGATGAGGGCTAGCCCCAATGAGCAGTTCTTC. This sequence encodes CAWMRASPNEQFF.